This passage covers 30 T cell receptor beta chains from one sample sequenced in a study of read filtering for tumor transcriptome and immune sequencing. From 350 to 500 ng of RNA, a library with molecular barcoded alpha/delta and beta/gamma adaptors was made. MiXCR, run by TCRdb on the reads, gives a single entry per CDR3 protein. Of tens of thousands of distinct CDR3 sequences detected, under 25% appear once; the ten largest clones hold roughly 15%. Sequencing used a population of CD138-negative cells sorted from bone marrow. All receptors derive from a donor aged 40 or over with multiple myeloma.

This clonotype was found a few times. The V and J genes are TRBV28 and TRBJ1-6; 9 bases match TRBD1. CDR1 and CDR2 from the germline V gene are MDHEN and SYDVKM. Trimming removed 2 bases from V and 5 bases from J; junction bases left unmatched: 10. The CDR3 spans 18 residues. CDR3 sequence (DNA): TGTGCCAGCAGTTTACCCGGACAGGGGATAAGCCATAATTCACCCCTCCACTTT. Translated: CASSLPGQGISHNSPLHF. Using reference TRBV28 and TRBJ1-6 for the parts outside the CDR3, the full variable domain is DVKVTQSSRYLVKRTGEKVFLECVQDMDHENMFWYRQDPGLGLRLIYFSYDVKMKEKGDIPEGYSVSREKKERFSLILESASTNQTSMYLCASSLPGQGISHNSPLHFGNGTRLTVT.

This clonotype was detected many times. The V and J genes are TRBV2 and TRBJ2-1, with 12 bases aligning to TRBD2. Trimming removed 3 bases from V and 7 bases from J; junction bases left unmatched: 7. The germline gives CDR1 SNHLY, CDR2 FYNNEI. The CDR3 extends over 16 amino acids. The CDR3: CASSESSGRARNEQFF. CDR3 nucleotides: TGTGCCAGCAGTGAGTCTAGCGGGAGGGCGCGGAATGAGCAGTTCTTC.

This clonotype occurred a few times. This sequence joins TRBV7-8 and TRBJ2-5, with TRBD1 identical over 7 bases. This CDR3 region has 16 residues. The V segment lost 0 bases and the J segment 4 bases; nucleotides outside the gene matches: 8. Germline V lookup: CDR1 SGHVS, CDR2 FQNEAQ. This CDR3 is CASSLAGQFLGETQYF. CDR3 bases: TGTGCCAGCAGCTTAGCGGGACAGTTTCTCGGAGAGACCCAGTACTTC.

Only a few counts were recorded for this clonotype. V usage is TRBV28 and J usage is TRBJ2-7; D might be TRBD1 (5 bases). This CDR3 contains 16 residues. V was shortened by 4 bases and J by 6 bases, with 22 bases between the two germline ends. Germline V lookup: CDR1 MDHEN, CDR2 SYDVKM. In DNA, the CDR3 is TGTGCCAGCAGTTCTATCAGGGTGTTCCTCGTCCTCGAGCAGTACTTC. Protein sequence: CASSSIRVFLVLEQYF. Using reference TRBV28 and TRBJ2-7 for the parts outside the CDR3, the full variable domain is DVKVTQSSRYLVKRTGEKVFLECVQDMDHENMFWYRQDPGLGLRLIYFSYDVKMKEKGDIPEGYSVSREKKERFSLILESASTNQTSMYLCASSSIRVFLVLEQYFGPGTRLTVT.

The chain recombines TRBV29-1 with TRBJ1-1, with TRBD1 matching 7 bases. Germline CDR1 and CDR2: SQVTM and ANQGSEA. Trimming removed 3 bases from V and 0 bases from J; junction bases left unmatched: 10. CDR3 length equals 16 residues. The CDR3 protein is CSVERKDRPMNTEAFF. The CDR3 nucleotides are TGCAGCGTTGAGAGAAAGGACAGGCCGATGAACACTGAAGCTTTCTTT.

The chain joins TRBV29-1 to TRBJ2-1, with D perhaps TRBD2 (5 bases). V was clipped by 8 bases and J by 7 bases, with 21 bases between them. The CDR3 contains 14 residues. CDR1 and CDR2 from the germline V gene are SQVTM and ANQGSEA. The CDR3 here is CSILARDGKNEQFF. The CDR3, as DNA: TGCAGCATCCTCGCGAGGGATGGGAAAAATGAGCAGTTCTTC.

This clonotype was seen at least ten times. The chain combines TRBV6-4 with TRBJ2-2, with D perhaps matching TRBD2 (6 bases). Germline CDR1 MRHNA, CDR2 SNTAGT. The ends were cut back, 5 bases at V and 5 bases at J, with 9 bases in the middle. The CDR3 is 13 residues long. The CDR3 nucleotides are TGTGCCAGCAGTTTTAGCGGTACCGGGGAGCTGTTTTTT. Its translation is CASSFSGTGELFF.

This clonotype was counted ten times or more. The chain combines TRBV20-1 with TRBJ1-5, with 7 nucleotides matching TRBD1. With 3 bases clipped from V and 4 bases from J, the junction kept 9 bases outside the gene matches. The germline CDR1 and CDR2 sequences are DFQATT and SNEGSKA (reference sequence). The CDR3 consists of 15 residues. The CDR3 DNA reads TGCAGTGCTAGCCACATCCGGGACAGTAATCAGCCCCAGCATTTT. Protein product: CSASHIRDSNQPQHF.

This clonotype was observed a few times. Mismatch with germline at one junction end may stem from a read error. This chain connects TRBV5-5 to TRBJ1-1, with TRBD1 as a possible D gene (5 bases). The CDR3 is 15 amino acids. Per the germline V gene, CDR1 is SGHKS and CDR2 is YYEKEE (reference sequence). As DNA, the CDR3 is TGTGCCAGCAGTTTGGAGGGGCTCGGGGTCACTGAAGCTTTCTTT. It codes for CASSLEGLGVTEAFF.

The chain links TRBV9 to TRBJ1-4; D uncertain. This CDR3 is 13 amino acids long. V was shortened by 0 bases and J by 6 bases, with 6 bases between the two germline ends. Germline CDR1 and CDR2: SGDLS and YYNGEE. The CDR3 sequence is CASSVGVDEKLFF. The CDR3 coding sequence is TGTGCCAGCAGCGTAGGGGTGGATGAAAAACTGTTTTTT.

This clonotype was seen repeatedly, ten times or more. V is TRBV28 and J is TRBJ2-2, with TRBD2 identical over 9 bases. J lost 5 bases, V lost 2 bases, and 9 bases had no gene match. Germline CDR1 is MDHEN and CDR2 is SYDVKM. This CDR3 region has 17 residues. This CDR3 reads CASSLPAGGPKTGELFF. DNA of the CDR3: TGTGCCAGCAGTTTACCAGCGGGAGGACCTAAAACCGGGGAGCTGTTTTTT.

A few counts support this clonotype. The DNA for the CDR3 is TGTGCCACCAGTGAGATGGGGGAGACCCAGTACTTC. Its translation: CATSEMGETQYF. V and J are TRBV24-1 and TRBJ2-5; D uncertain. The germline V gene has CDR1 KGHDR and CDR2 SFDVKD. This CDR3 region has 12 residues. V was clipped by 4 bases and J by 5 bases, with 7 bases between them.

This clonotype was found many times. The rearrangement links TRBV7-9 to TRBJ2-2; D is perhaps TRBD2 (5 bases). This CDR3 has 12 amino acids. The V and J ends lost 5 bases and 4 bases respectively, with 5 bases between them. From germline, CDR1 is SEHNR and CDR2 FQNEAQ (reference sequence). CDR3 residues: CASSRGTGELFF. The CDR3 region has the DNA TGTGCCAGCAGCCGGGGCACCGGGGAGCTGTTTTTT. Combining the CDR3 with reference TRBV7-9 and TRBJ2-2 gives the whole variable domain DTGVSQNPRHKITKRGQNVTFRCDPISEHNRLYWYRQTLGQGPEFLTYFQNEAQLEKSRLLSDRFSAERPKGSFSTLEIQRTEQGDSAMYLCASSRGTGELFFGEGSRLTVL.

This clonotype was recorded many times. The gene calls are TRBV25-1 and TRBJ2-2; perhaps TRBD2 as D (7 bases). V was clipped by 2 bases and J by 12 bases, with 19 bases between them. The germline gives CDR1 MGHDK, CDR2 SYGVNS. The CDR3 covers 15 residues. The CDR3 here is CASSEPSGGQEKLFF. Here the CDR3 DNA reads TGTGCCAGCAGTGAACCCTCCGGGGGGCAAGAGAAGCTGTTTTTT.

The sample holds many counts of this clonotype. CDR3 loop: CASSPNNQPQHF. DNA for the CDR3: TGTGCCAGCAGTCCGAATAATCAGCCCCAGCATTTT. V and J are TRBV12-3 or TRBV12-4 and TRBJ1-5; D is ambiguous. The CDR3 runs 12 residues. The V and J ends lost 5 bases and 4 bases respectively, with 6 bases between them.

This clonotype occurred a few times. The rearrangement uses TRBV28 and TRBJ1-5; D gene unclear. This CDR3 contains 14 residues. Germline V gene data show CDR1 as MDHEN and CDR2 as SYDVKM. The ends were cut back, 5 bases at V and 2 bases at J, with 10 bases in the middle. The CDR3 region has the DNA TGTGCCAGCAGTCTAGCTGTTGGCAATCAGCCCCAGCATTTT. Its protein product is CASSLAVGNQPQHF.

In this sample, this clonotype turned up many times. The CDR3 sequence is CASSRIRAQETQYF. The CDR3 region has the DNA TGTGCCAGCAGCCGAATACGGGCACAAGAGACCCAGTACTTC. The V gene is TRBV7-2, the J gene TRBJ2-5; D call uncertain. V was pared by 5 bases and J by 2 bases, with 12 bases between. CDR1 and CDR2 from the germline V gene are SGHTA and FQGNSA. The CDR3 loop spans 14 amino acids.

This clonotype turned up a few times. The rearrangement uses TRBV10-3 and TRBJ2-2; the D gene is possibly TRBD1 (6 bases). Trimming left V 10 bases short and J 2 bases short, with 14 bases between. Germline-derived CDR1 and CDR2 are ENHRY and SYGVKD. The CDR3 is 14 residues long. Here the CDR3 reads CATTGQLNTGELFF. DNA of the CDR3: TGTGCCACCACGGGACAACTTAACACCGGGGAGCTGTTTTTT.

This clonotype was counted many times. V usage is TRBV5-1 and J usage is TRBJ2-1, with D possibly matching TRBD2 (5 bases). Trimming shortened V by 0 bases and J by 7 bases, and 17 bases separated the two germline ends. Germline V gene lookup returns CDR1 SGHRS and CDR2 YFSETQ. The CDR3 is 16 residues long. CDR3 sequence reads: CASSLDRARGGNEQFF. In DNA, the CDR3 is TGCGCCAGCAGCTTGGACCGGGCCCGAGGAGGTAATGAGCAGTTCTTC. Full variable domain (outside the CDR3, taken from reference TRBV5-1 and TRBJ2-1): KAGVTQTPRYLIKTRGQQVTLSCSPISGHRSVSWYQQTPGQGLQFLFEYFSETQRNKGNFPGRFSGRQFSNSRSEMNVSTLELGDSALYLCASSLDRARGGNEQFFGPGTRLTVL.

The V and J genes are TRBV21-1 and TRBJ1-5. TRBV21-1 is a recognized pseudogene. This CDR3 spans 17 amino acids. The CDR3 sequence is CASSKVGAPSSNQPQHF. CDR3 coding DNA: TGTGCCAGCAGCAAAGTCGGAGCACCAAGTAGCAATCAGCCCCAGCATTTT.

Remarks on this clonotype: This may be a read error, as it is one base from a much larger clone. The chain joins TRBV12-3 or TRBV12-4 to TRBJ1-6; no clear D gene. The CDR3 has 15 residues. The CDR3 DNA sequence: TGTGCCAGCAGCCCGAGGAACGTTCATAATTCACCCCTCCGCTTT. It specifies CASSPRNVHNSPLRF.

The chain joins TRBV27 to TRBJ2-7; 9 bases map to TRBD1. V lost 6 bases, J lost 5 bases, and 11 bases stayed unmatched. The CDR3 is made up of 15 amino acids. Germline loops: CDR1 MNHEY, CDR2 SMNVEV (reference sequence). The CDR3 DNA reads TGTGCCAGCAGCCTTAGACAGGGGGGAACCAACGAGCAGTACTTC. Its protein is CASSLRQGGTNEQYF.

This clonotype was seen a few times. The J gene is TRBJ2-2, the V gene TRBV6-6; D tentatively fits TRBD1 or TRBD2 (5 bases each). The germline V and J ends were trimmed by 6 bases and 0 bases, with 11 bases remaining between them. Germline CDR1 MNHNY, CDR2 SVGAGI (reference sequence). The CDR3 covers 15 residues. The CDR3 spells CASSRDDSNTGELFF. CDR3 in DNA: TGTGCCAGCAGCCGGGACGACTCGAACACCGGGGAGCTGTTTTTT.

Sample share makes this clonotype medium-sized. The chain uses TRBV29-1 and TRBJ2-6, with a weak D call TRBD1 (5 bases). CDR1 and CDR2 (germline): SQVTM, ANQGSEA. V lost 4 bases and J 0 bases, leaving 16 bases between the germline ends. The CDR3 loop spans 17 amino acids. CDR3 in DNA: TGCAGCGTTGGCTCAGGGCCAAGACGCTCTGGGGCCAACGTCCTGACTTTC. Protein product: CSVGSGPRRSGANVLTF.

On this clonotype: This may arise from a read error, as a much more abundant clone is one base away. V gene TRBV6-1 combines with J gene TRBJ1-4; D uncertain. V gave up 1 base and J gave up 11 bases, with 14 bases separating them. Germline V gene lookup returns CDR1 MNHNS and CDR2 SASEGT. The length of the CDR3 is 14 residues. CDR3 DNA sequence: TGTGCCAGCAGTGAAGAAGGTGGTCTGGACAAACTGTTTTTT. Residues: CASSEEGGLDKLFF.

To note about this clonotype: One end of the junction varies from germline; a read error may be responsible. V is TRBV28 and J is TRBJ2-1; D might be TRBD1 or TRBD2, each matching 6 bases. CDR1 is MDHEN, CDR2 SYDVKM, per germline. The CDR3 has 15 residues. The CDR3 protein is CASRNSWGAYNEQFF. CDR3 sequence (DNA): TGCGCCAGCAGGAATAGCTGGGGGGCTTACAATGAGCAGTTCTTC.

As concerns this clonotype: A much larger clone lies a single base off, so this may be a read error. The chain carries TRBV7-8 and TRBJ2-2; D possibly uses TRBD1 or TRBD2 (6 bases each). The CDR3 runs to 16 residues. Per the germline V gene, CDR1 is SGHVS and CDR2 is FQNEAQ. This CDR3 reads CASSLTSRGRHGGLFF. The CDR3 DNA sequence: TGTGCCAGCAGCTTAACGAGTCGGGGGCGTCACGGGGGGCTGTTTTTT.

The V call is TRBV12-3 or TRBV12-4, the J call TRBJ2-5; tentatively, D is TRBD1 (5 bases). The CDR3 is 13 residues long. The V end was cut by 1 base, the J end by 5 bases, with 8 bases between. This CDR3 is CASSLDGAETQYF. CDR3 sequence (DNA): TGTGCCAGCAGTTTAGATGGGGCCGAGACCCAGTACTTC.

Ten or more counts support this clonotype. The gene calls are TRBV19 and TRBJ1-5; D is unresolved. The CDR3 is 15 residues long. Germline V gene data show CDR1 as LNHDA and CDR2 as SQIVND (reference sequence). V dropped 5 bases and J dropped 3 bases, with 14 bases sitting between them. This CDR3 reads CASSFGTRDNQPQHF. As DNA, the CDR3 is TGTGCCAGTAGTTTTGGAACACGGGACAATCAGCCCCAGCATTTT.

Ten or more counts support this clonotype. The rearrangement links TRBV4-2 to TRBJ2-3; tentative D call: TRBD2 (5 bases). In germline, CDR1 is LGHNA, CDR2 YNFKEQ. This CDR3 is built from 15 residues. V was trimmed by 1 base and J by 2 bases, leaving 10 bases between them. The CDR3 bases are TGTGCCAGCAGCCAAGTAGCTGGACTCACAGATACGCAGTATTTT. Translated, it gives CASSQVAGLTDTQYF.